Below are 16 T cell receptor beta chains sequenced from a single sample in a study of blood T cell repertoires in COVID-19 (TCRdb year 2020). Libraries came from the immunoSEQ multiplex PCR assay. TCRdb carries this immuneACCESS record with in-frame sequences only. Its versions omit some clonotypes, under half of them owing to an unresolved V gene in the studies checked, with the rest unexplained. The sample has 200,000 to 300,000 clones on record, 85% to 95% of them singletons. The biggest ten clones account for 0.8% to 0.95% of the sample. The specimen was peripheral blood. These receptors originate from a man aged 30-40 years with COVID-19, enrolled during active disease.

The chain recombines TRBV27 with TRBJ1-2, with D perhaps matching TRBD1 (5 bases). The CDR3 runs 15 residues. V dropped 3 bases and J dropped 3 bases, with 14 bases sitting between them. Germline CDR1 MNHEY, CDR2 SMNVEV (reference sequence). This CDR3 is CASSFVAGQYYGYTF. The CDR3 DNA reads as TGTGCCAGCAGTTTTGTGGCAGGGCAGTACTATGGCTACACCTTC.

For the CDR3, the DNA is TGTGCCTGGAAATTAGCTAGGACAGGGGGCCAAGAGACCCAGTACTTC. It yields the protein CAWKLARTGGQETQYF. This chain joins TRBV30 and TRBJ2-5; TRBD1 matches 10 bases. The trim removed 4 bases at V and 1 base at J, leaving 9 bases unmatched. Looked up from germline, CDR1 is GTSNPN and CDR2 is SVGIG (reference sequence). This CDR3 has 16 amino acids.

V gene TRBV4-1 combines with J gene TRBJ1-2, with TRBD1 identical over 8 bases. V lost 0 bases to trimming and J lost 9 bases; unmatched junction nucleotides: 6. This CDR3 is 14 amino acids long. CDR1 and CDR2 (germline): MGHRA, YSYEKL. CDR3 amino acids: CASSQDPQGARYTF. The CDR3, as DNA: TGCGCCAGCAGCCAAGATCCCCAGGGGGCACGCTACACCTTC.

CDR3 bases: TGCAGCTCCCGACGGGACTTGGGGTCCGAGCAGTACTTC. As protein: CSSRRDLGSEQYF. V gene TRBV29-1 combines with J gene TRBJ2-7; perhaps TRBD2 as D (6 bases). Germline lookup yields CDR1 SQVTM and CDR2 ANQGSEA. The V end was cut by 8 bases, the J end by 6 bases, with 20 bases between. The CDR3 totals 13 residues.

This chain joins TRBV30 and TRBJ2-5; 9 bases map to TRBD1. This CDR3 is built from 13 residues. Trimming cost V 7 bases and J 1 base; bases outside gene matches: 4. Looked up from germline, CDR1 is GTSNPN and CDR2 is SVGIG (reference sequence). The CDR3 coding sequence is TGTGCCTTGGACAGGGGATCCCAAGAGACCCAGTACTTC. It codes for CALDRGSQETQYF.

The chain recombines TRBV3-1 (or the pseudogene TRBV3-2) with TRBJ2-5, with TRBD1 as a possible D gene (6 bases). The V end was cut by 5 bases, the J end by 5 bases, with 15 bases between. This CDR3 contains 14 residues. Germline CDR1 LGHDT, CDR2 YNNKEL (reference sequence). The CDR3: CASSNRVLGETQYF. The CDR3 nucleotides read TGTGCCAGCAGCAACAGGGTCCTTGGGGAGACCCAGTACTTC.

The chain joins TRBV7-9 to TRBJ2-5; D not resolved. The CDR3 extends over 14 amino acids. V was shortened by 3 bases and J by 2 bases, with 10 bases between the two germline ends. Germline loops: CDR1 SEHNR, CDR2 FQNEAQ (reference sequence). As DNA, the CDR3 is TGTGCCAGCAGCTTTCAAACGGTACAAGAGACCCAGTACTTC. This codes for CASSFQTVQETQYF.

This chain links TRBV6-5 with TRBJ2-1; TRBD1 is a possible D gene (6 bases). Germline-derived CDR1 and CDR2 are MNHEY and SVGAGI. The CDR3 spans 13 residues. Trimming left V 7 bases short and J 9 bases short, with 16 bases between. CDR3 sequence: CASNRQVELEQFF. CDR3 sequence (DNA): TGTGCCAGCAACCGACAGGTTGAGCTTGAGCAGTTCTTC.

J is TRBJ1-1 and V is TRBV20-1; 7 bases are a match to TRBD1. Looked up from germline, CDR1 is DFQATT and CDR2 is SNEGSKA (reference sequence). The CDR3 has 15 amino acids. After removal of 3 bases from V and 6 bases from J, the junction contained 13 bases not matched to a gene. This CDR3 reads CSASVSSDRQSEAFF. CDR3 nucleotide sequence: TGCAGTGCTAGTGTTTCGTCGGACAGGCAGTCTGAAGCTTTCTTT.

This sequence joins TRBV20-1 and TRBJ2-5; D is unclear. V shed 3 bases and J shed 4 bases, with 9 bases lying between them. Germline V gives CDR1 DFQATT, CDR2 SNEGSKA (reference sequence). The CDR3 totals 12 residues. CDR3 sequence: CSASSRVETQYF. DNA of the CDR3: TGCAGTGCTAGTAGTCGGGTAGAGACCCAGTACTTC.

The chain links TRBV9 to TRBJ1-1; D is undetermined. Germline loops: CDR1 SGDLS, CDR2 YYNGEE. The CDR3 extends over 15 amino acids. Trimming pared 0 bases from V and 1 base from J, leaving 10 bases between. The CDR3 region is CASSVDPRGNTEAFF. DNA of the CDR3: TGTGCCAGCAGCGTAGATCCCCGGGGGAACACTGAAGCTTTCTTT.

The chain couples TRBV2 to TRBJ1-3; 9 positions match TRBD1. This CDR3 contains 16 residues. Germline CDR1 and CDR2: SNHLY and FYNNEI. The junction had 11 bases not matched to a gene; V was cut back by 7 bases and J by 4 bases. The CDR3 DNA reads TGTGCCAGCACCAGGACGGGACAGGGAAGGGGAAACACCATATATTTT. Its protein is CASTRTGQGRGNTIYF.

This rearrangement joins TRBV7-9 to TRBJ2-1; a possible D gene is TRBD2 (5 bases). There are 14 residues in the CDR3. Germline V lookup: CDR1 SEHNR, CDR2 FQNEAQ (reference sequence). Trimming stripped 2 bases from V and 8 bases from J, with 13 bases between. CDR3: CASSLLSERDEQFF. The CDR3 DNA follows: TGTGCCAGCAGCTTACTATCTGAGAGGGATGAGCAGTTCTTC.

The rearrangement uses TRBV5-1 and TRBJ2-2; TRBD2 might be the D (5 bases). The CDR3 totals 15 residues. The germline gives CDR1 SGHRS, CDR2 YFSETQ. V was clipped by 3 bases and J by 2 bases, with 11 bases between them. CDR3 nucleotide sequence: TGCGCCAGCAGCTGGAGCGAGGGTAACACCGGGGAGCTGTTTTTT. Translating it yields CASSWSEGNTGELFF.

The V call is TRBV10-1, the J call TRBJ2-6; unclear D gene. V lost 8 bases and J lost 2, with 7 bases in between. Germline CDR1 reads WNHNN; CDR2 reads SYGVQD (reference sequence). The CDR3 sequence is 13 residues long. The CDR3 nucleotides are TGCGCCAGCTCCCAGGCTGGGGCCAACGTCCTGACTTTC. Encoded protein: CASSQAGANVLTF.

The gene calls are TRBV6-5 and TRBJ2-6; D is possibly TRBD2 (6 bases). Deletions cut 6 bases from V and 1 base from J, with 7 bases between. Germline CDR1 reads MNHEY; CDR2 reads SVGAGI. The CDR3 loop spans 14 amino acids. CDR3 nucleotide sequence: TGTGCCAGCAGGGAGGGATCTGGGGCCAACGTCCTGACTTTC. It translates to CASREGSGANVLTF.